Detailed here is one TCR beta chain. The antigen remains undetermined. Researchers ran the PCR with 60 Vbeta and 13 Jbeta primers. Clones were sequenced by immunoSEQ multiplex PCR, and TCRdb holds only the in-frame ones, with some missing. The sample yields 150,000 to 200,000 clones, more than 70% seen once. These data come from a study of cytomegalovirus exposure and HLA in healthy donors. General study points: TCR beta chains numbering 150 to 200 were designated cytomegalovirus-associated. With later analysis, a missense DCLRE1C variant became linked to TCR beta V- and J-gene trimming. Most TCR sequences were rare, but some public TCRs occurred in many donors. The HLA-A and HLA-B alleles of most subjects were reportedly predicted accurately from TCR beta sequences.

Sequencing was done on a sample of PBMCs. This receptor was obtained from a girl aged 10 to 17 in good health and CMV-seropositive.

CDR3 region: CASSESLLKRYEQYF. The CDR3 coding sequence is TGTGCCAGCAGTGAAAGTTTACTAAAGCGGTACGAGCAGTACTTC. The V gene is TRBV6-1, the J gene TRBJ2-7, with a weak D call TRBD2 (5 bases). Germline CDR1 MNHNS, CDR2 SASEGT. The CDR3 totals 15 residues. The V gene lost 2 bases and the J gene lost 4 bases, with 15 bases spanning the gap.